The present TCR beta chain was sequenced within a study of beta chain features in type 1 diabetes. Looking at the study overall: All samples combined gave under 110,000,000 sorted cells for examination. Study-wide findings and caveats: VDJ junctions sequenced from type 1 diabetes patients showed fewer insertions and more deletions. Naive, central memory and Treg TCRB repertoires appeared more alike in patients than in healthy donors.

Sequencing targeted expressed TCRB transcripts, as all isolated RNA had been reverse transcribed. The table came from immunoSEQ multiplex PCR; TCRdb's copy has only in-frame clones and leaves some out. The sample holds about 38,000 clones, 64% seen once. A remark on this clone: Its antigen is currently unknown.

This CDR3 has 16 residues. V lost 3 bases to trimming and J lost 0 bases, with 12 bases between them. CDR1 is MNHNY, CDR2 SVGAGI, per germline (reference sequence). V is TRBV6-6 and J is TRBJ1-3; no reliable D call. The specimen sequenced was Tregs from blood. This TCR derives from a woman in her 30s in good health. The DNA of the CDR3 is TGTGCCAGCAGTTATGACGGTCGGAGCTCTGGAAACACCATATATTTT. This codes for CASSYDGRSSGNTIYF.